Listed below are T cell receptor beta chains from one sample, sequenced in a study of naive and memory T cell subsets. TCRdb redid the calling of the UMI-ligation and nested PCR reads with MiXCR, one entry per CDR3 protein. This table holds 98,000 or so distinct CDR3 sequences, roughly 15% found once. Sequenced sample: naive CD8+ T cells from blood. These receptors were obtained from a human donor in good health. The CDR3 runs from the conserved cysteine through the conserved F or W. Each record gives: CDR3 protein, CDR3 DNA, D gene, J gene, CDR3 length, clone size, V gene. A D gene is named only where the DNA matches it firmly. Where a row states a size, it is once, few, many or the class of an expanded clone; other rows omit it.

CASSVMGRDTEAFF | TGTGCCAGCAGCGTTATGGGACGAGACACTGAAGCTTTCTTT | NA | TRBJ1-1 | 14 | NA | TRBV9
CASSGRPVSTDTQYF | TGTGCCAGCAGCGGCAGACCGGTTAGCACAGATACGCAGTATTTT | NA | TRBJ2-3 | 15 | few | TRBV11-2
CASSVTRGREQFF | TGTGCCAGCAGCGTCACTAGGGGGAGGGAGCAGTTCTTC | NA | TRBJ2-1 | 13 | few | TRBV13
CASSPRDESQETQYF | TGTGCCAGCAGCCCCCGGGACGAATCCCAAGAGACCCAGTACTTC | NA | TRBJ2-5 | 15 | NA | TRBV3-1
CASTKAGQFATNEKLFF | TGTGCCAGCACCAAAGCTGGACAGTTTGCAACTAATGAAAAACTGTTTTTT | NA | TRBJ1-4 | 17 | NA | TRBV13
CASSQDRFGGQETQYF | TGCGCCAGCAGCCAAGATAGGTTCGGGGGGCAAGAGACCCAGTACTTC | TRBD2 | TRBJ2-5 | 16 | few | TRBV4-3
CASSYARGEQYF | TGTGCCAGCAGCTACGCCCGGGGCGAGCAGTACTTC | NA | TRBJ2-7 | 12 | few | TRBV7-6
CASSQEPDREVGNTIYF | TGCGCCAGCAGCCAAGAGCCGGACAGGGAGGTTGGAAACACCATATATTTT | TRBD1 | TRBJ1-3 | 17 | many | TRBV4-3
CASSPEPPGHNEQFF | TGTGCCAGCAGCCCCGAGCCACCGGGGCACAATGAGCAGTTCTTC | NA | TRBJ2-1 | 15 | NA | TRBV7-9
CASTYGETQYF | TGTGCCAGCACCTATGGGGAGACCCAGTACTTC | NA | TRBJ2-5 | 11 | NA | TRBV6-2/TRBV6-3
CASSQDRGMGSYNEQFF | TGCGCCAGCAGCCAAGATCGGGGGATGGGCTCCTACAATGAGCAGTTCTTC | NA | TRBJ2-1 | 17 | NA | TRBV4-3
CASSRTTTSSYNEQFF | TGTGCCAGCAGCCGCACTACAACGAGCTCCTACAATGAGCAGTTCTTC | NA | TRBJ2-1 | 16 | few | TRBV7-9
CASSFLASSYNEQFF | TGTGCCAGCAGTTTTCTAGCGAGCTCCTACAATGAGCAGTTCTTC | NA | TRBJ2-1 | 15 | NA | TRBV12-3/TRBV12-4
CASRGQGSNEQFF | TGTGCCAGCAGGGGACAGGGGAGCAATGAGCAGTTCTTC | TRBD1 | TRBJ2-1 | 13 | many | TRBV28
CASSYLVGDQPQHF | TGTGCCAGCAGTTACTTAGTTGGAGATCAGCCCCAGCATTTT | NA | TRBJ1-5 | 14 | few | TRBV6-2/TRBV6-3
CASSFPPRVNYGYTF | TGTGCCAGCAGCTTCCCTCCCCGGGTAAACTATGGCTACACCTTC | NA | TRBJ1-2 | 15 | NA | TRBV7-9
CASSETAPTGELFF | TGTGCCAGCAGCGAGACAGCGCCCACCGGGGAGCTGTTTTTT | NA | TRBJ2-2 | 14 | many | TRBV9
CASSLEGPGHQETQYF | TGTGCCAGCAGCTTAGAGGGCCCGGGACACCAAGAGACCCAGTACTTC | NA | TRBJ2-5 | 16 | many | TRBV7-2
CSVRGGSYNEQFF | TGCAGCGTGCGGGGGGGTAGCTACAATGAGCAGTTCTTC | TRBD2 | TRBJ2-1 | 13 | few | TRBV29-1
CASSIVSGRAQETQYF | TGTGCCAGTAGTATAGTAAGCGGGAGGGCCCAGGAGACCCAGTACTTC | TRBD2 | TRBJ2-5 | 16 | few | TRBV19
CASSLGLEYRGEDTEAFF | TGCGCCAGCAGCTTGGGGCTTGAATACAGGGGTGAGGACACTGAAGCTTTCTTT | TRBD1 | TRBJ1-1 | 18 | few | TRBV5-1
CASSPVSGDTQYF | TGTGCCAGCAGTCCGGTGTCCGGAGATACGCAGTATTTT | NA | TRBJ2-3 | 13 | NA | TRBV13
CASSLAGPGYNEQFF | TGCGCCAGCAGCTTAGCCGGTCCCGGCTACAATGAGCAGTTCTTC | NA | TRBJ2-1 | 15 | few | TRBV5-1
CASSPGQKTVEQYF | TGTGCCAGCAGCCCGGGACAAAAGACTGTCGAGCAGTACTTC | NA | TRBJ2-7 | 14 | NA | TRBV9
CASSDGGSNQPQHF | TGTGCCAGCAGTGATGGGGGTAGCAATCAGCCCCAGCATTTT | NA | TRBJ1-5 | 14 | few | TRBV6-1
CATRPSGTEIYGYTF | TGTGCCACCCGGCCCTCCGGGACAGAGATCTATGGCTACACCTTC | TRBD1 | TRBJ1-2 | 15 | NA | TRBV12-3/TRBV12-4
CASSPTDGVVFKNIQYF | TGCGCCAGCAGCCCAACTGATGGGGTAGTGTTCAAAAACATTCAGTACTTC | NA | TRBJ2-4 | 17 | few | TRBV5-1
CASSFGANYGYTF | TGTGCCAGCAGCTTCGGGGCTAACTATGGCTACACCTTC | NA | TRBJ1-2 | 13 | few | TRBV5-6
CASNEQFF | TGTGCCAGCAATGAGCAGTTCTTC | NA | TRBJ2-1 | 8 | few | TRBV7-9
CASRQGQGSSPLHF | TGTGCCAGCAGACAAGGACAGGGGAGTTCACCCCTCCACTTT | TRBD1 | TRBJ1-6 | 14 | few | TRBV7-3
CASSNKKGDSRGSYEQYF | TGTGCCAGCAGCAATAAAAAGGGGGACTCACGAGGGTCCTACGAGCAGTACTTC | NA | TRBJ2-7 | 18 | many | TRBV21-1
CASSTPTFPVSGGLTGELFF | TGTGCCAGCAGTACACCTACCTTCCCAGTAAGCGGGGGACTCACCGGGGAGCTGTTTTTT | TRBD2 | TRBJ2-2 | 20 | few | TRBV28
CASSSAGGGYSGNTIYF | TGTGCCAGCAGTTCCGCCGGGGGGGGTTACTCTGGAAACACCATATATTTT | NA | TRBJ1-3 | 17 | few | TRBV12-3/TRBV12-4
CAIRGDRDEQYF | TGTGCCATCAGGGGGGACAGGGACGAGCAGTACTTC | TRBD1 | TRBJ2-7 | 12 | NA | TRBV10-3
CASRQTTSRTDYEKLFF | TGTGCCAGCCGTCAAACGACATCAAGGACAGACTATGAAAAACTGTTTTTT | NA | TRBJ1-4 | 17 | many | TRBV3-1
CASSYQGLGTEAFF | TGTGCCAGCAGTTATCAGGGGCTTGGCACTGAAGCTTTCTTT | NA | TRBJ1-1 | 14 | many | TRBV6-2/TRBV6-3
CASSFIADEQYF | TGTGCCAGCAGCTTCATAGCGGACGAGCAGTACTTC | NA | TRBJ2-7 | 12 | once | TRBV7-9
CASREGLAENTGELFF | TGTGCCAGCAGGGAGGGACTAGCGGAAAACACCGGGGAGCTGTTTTTT | TRBD2 | TRBJ2-2 | 16 | many | TRBV7-6